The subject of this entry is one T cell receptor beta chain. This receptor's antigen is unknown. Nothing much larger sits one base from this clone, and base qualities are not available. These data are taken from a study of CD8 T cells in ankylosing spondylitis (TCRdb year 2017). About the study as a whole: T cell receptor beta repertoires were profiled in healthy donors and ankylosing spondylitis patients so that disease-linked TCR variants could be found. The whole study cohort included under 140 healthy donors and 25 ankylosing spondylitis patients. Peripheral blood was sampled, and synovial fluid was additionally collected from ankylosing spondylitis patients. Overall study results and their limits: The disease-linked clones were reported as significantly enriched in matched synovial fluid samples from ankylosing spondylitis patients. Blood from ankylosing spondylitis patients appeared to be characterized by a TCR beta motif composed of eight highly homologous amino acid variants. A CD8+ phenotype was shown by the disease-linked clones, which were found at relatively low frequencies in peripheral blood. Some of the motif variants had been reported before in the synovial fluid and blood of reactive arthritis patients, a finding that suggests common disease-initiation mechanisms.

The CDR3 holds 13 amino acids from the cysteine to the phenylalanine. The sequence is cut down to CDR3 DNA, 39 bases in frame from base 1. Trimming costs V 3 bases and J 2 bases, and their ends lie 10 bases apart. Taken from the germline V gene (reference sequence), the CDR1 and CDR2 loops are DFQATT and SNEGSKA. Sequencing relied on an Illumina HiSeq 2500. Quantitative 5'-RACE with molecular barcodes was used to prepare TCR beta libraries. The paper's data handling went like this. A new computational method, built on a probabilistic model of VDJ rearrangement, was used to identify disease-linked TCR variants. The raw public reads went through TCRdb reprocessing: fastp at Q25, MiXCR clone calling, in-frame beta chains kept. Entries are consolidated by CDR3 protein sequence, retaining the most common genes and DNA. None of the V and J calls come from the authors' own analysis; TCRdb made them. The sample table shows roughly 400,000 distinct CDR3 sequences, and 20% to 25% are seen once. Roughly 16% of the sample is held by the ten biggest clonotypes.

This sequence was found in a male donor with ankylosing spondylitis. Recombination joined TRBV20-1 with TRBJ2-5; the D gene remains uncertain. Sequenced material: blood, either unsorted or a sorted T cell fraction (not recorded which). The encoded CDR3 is CSASTGGQETQYF. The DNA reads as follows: TGCAGTGCTAGTACGGGCGGACAAGAGACCCAGTACTTC.